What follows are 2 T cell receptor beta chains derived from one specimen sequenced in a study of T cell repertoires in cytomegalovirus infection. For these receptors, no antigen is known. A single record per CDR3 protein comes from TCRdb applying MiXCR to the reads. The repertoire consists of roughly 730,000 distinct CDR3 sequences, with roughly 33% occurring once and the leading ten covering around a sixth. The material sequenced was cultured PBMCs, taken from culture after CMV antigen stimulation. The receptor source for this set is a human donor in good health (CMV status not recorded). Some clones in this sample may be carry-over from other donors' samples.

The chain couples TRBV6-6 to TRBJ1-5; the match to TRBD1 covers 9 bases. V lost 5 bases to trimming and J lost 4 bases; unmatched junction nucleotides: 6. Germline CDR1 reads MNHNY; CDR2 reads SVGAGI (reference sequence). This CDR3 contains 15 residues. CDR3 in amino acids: CASSKGTGKNQPQHF. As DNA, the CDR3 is TGTGCCAGCAGTAAGGGGACAGGGAAAAATCAGCCCCAGCATTTT.

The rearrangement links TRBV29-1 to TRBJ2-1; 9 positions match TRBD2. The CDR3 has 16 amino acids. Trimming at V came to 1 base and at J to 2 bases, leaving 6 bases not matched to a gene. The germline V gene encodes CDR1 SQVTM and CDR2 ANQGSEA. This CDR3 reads CSVEGIVAGAYNEQFF. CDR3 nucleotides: TGCAGCGTTGAAGGGATAGTAGCGGGAGCCTACAATGAGCAGTTCTTC.